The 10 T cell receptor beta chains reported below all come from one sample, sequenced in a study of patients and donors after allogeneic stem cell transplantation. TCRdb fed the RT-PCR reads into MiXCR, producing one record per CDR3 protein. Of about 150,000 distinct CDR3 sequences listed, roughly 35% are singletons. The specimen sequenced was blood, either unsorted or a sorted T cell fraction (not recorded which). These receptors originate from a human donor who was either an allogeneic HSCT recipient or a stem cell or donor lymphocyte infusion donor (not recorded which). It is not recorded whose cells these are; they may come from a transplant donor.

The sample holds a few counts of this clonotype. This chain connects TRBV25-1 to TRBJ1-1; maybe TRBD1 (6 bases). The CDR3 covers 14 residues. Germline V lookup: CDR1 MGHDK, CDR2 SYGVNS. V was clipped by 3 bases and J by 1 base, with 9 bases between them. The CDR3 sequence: CASSDPDRNTEAFF. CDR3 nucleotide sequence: TGTGCCAGCAGTGATCCGGACAGGAACACTGAAGCTTTCTTT.

CDR3 DNA sequence: TGTGCCAGCGACAGGGGGGCTGGAAACACCATATATTTT. Residues: CASDRGAGNTIYF. The chain has TRBV7-3 and TRBJ1-3; 9 bases fit TRBD1. V gave up 8 bases and J gave up 2 bases; unmatched junction bases: 1. This CDR3 spans 13 amino acids. Germline V lookup: CDR1 SGHTA, CDR2 FQGTGA.

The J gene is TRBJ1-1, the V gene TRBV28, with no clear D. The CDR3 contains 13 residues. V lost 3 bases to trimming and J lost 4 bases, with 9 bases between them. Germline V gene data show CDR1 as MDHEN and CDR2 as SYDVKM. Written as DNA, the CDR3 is TGTGCCAGCAGTTTTCAGATGCTCACTGAAGCTTTCTTT. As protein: CASSFQMLTEAFF.

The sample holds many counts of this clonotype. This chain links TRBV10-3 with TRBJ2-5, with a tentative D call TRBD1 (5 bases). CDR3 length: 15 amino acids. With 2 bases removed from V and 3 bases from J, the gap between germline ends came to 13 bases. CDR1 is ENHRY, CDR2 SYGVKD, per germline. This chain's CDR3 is CAISEPQVGEETQYF. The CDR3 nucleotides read TGTGCCATCAGTGAGCCACAGGTTGGAGAAGAGACCCAGTACTTC.

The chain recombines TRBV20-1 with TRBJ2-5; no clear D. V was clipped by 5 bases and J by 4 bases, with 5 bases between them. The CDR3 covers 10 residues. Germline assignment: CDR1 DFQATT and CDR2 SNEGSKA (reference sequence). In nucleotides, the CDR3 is TGCAGTGCTGAAAGAGAGACCCAGTACTTC. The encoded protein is CSAERETQYF.

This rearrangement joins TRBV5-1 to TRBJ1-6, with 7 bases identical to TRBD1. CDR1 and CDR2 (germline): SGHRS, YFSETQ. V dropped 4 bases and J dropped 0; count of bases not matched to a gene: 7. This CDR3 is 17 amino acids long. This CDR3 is CASSQRGQSSYNSPLHF. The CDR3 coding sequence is TGCGCCAGCAGCCAAAGGGGGCAAAGCTCCTATAATTCACCCCTCCACTTT. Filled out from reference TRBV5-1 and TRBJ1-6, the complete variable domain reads KAGVTQTPRYLIKTRGQQVTLSCSPISGHRSVSWYQQTPGQGLQFLFEYFSETQRNKGNFPGRFSGRQFSNSRSEMNVSTLELGDSALYLCASSQRGQSSYNSPLHFGNGTRLTVT.

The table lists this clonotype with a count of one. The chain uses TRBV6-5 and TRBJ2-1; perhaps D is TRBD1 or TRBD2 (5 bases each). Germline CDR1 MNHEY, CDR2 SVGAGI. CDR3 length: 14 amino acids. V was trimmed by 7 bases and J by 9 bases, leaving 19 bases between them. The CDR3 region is CASTPGLAGTEQFF. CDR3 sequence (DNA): TGTGCCAGCACGCCGGGATTAGCAGGGACTGAGCAGTTCTTC.

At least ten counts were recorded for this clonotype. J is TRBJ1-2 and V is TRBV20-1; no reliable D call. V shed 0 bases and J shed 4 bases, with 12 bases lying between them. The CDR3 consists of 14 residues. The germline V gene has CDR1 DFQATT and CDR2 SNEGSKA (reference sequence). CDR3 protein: CSARDSSSFYGYTF. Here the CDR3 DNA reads TGCAGTGCTAGAGACAGCAGCTCCTTCTATGGCTACACCTTC.

CDR3 region: CATPAGTGNHEQYF. The DNA for the CDR3 is TGTGCCACCCCCGCTGGGACAGGGAACCACGAGCAGTACTTC. The chain uses TRBV24-1 and TRBJ2-7, with 9 bases matching TRBD1. This CDR3 spans 14 amino acids. The J segment lost 5 bases and the V segment lost 9 bases, leaving 10 bases of the junction unmatched. The germline gives CDR1 KGHDR, CDR2 SFDVKD.

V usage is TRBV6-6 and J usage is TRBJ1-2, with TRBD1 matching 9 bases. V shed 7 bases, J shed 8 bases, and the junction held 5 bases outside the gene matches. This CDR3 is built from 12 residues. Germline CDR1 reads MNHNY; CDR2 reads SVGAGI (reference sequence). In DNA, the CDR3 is TGTGCCAGCATTACAGGGGGCTCGGGCTACACCTTC. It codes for CASITGGSGYTF.